Below are 9 T cell receptor beta chains sequenced from a single sample in a study of T-cell reconstitution after alpha-beta-depleted transplantation in children. Unique molecular identifiers were used to barcode this TCRbeta library. TCRdb re-called the PCR reads through MiXCR, storing one row per CDR3 protein. There are about 510,000 distinct CDR3 sequences in the sample; 10% to 12% occur only once, and around 13% lies in the top ten. The material was PBMCs, mostly from graft donor cells, obtained 180 days after TCRalphabeta/CD19-depleted stem cell transplant. The receptors derive from a female patient aged 2 to 10 who had a stem cell transplant for aplastic anemia, so the T cells may come from the graft donor.

This clonotype came up many times. This chain joins TRBV7-9 and TRBJ2-1; 13 positions agree with TRBD2. The V segment lost 5 bases and the J segment 7 bases; nucleotides outside the gene matches: 5. This CDR3 has 15 residues. Germline assignment: CDR1 SEHNR and CDR2 FQNEAQ (reference sequence). The CDR3 region has the DNA TGTGCCAGCAGCCCGGGACTAGCGGGATTGAATGAGCAGTTCTTC. Translating it yields CASSPGLAGLNEQFF.

The chain links TRBV11-2 to TRBJ2-6; D perhaps matches TRBD1 (6 bases). Germline V gives CDR1 SGHAT, CDR2 FQNNGV. The CDR3 is made up of 15 amino acids. V lost 5 bases and J lost 3, with 11 bases in between. The CDR3 region has the DNA TGTGCCAGCAGCATCAGGGGTCGTGGGGCCAACGTCCTGACTTTC. Translated: CASSIRGRGANVLTF.

The chain combines TRBV6-2 or TRBV6-3 with TRBJ2-7, with 8 bases fitting TRBD1. Trimming took 2 bases from V and 5 from J; bases not matched to a gene: 8. CDR3 length equals 15 residues. CDR1 and CDR2 from the germline V gene are MNHEY and SVGEGT. The CDR3 sequence: CASSYEDRVFHEQYF. As DNA, the CDR3 is TGTGCCAGCAGTTACGAGGACAGGGTGTTCCACGAGCAGTACTTC.

This clonotype was counted many times. The chain recombines TRBV11-2 with TRBJ2-2; a weak D match, TRBD2 (6 bases). In germline, CDR1 is SGHAT, CDR2 FQNNGV. The CDR3 is made up of 14 amino acids. Trimming took off 5 bases at V and 1 base at J, with 8 bases between the two ends. The CDR3 nucleotides are TGTGCCAGCAGCGTTAGCGGGAACACCGGGGAGCTGTTTTTT. Its protein is CASSVSGNTGELFF.

The chain's CDR3 is CASSPLAGALLEQYV. CDR3 nucleotide sequence: TGTGCCAGCAGTCCTCTAGCGGGAGCCCTACTGGAGCAGTACGTC. The chain employs TRBV6-1 and TRBJ2-7, with 10 bases that match TRBD2. After removal of 5 bases from V and 7 bases from J, the junction contained 11 bases not matched to a gene. Germline values: CDR1 MNHNS, CDR2 SASEGT. This CDR3 region has 15 residues.

The V gene is TRBV7-9, the J gene TRBJ2-5; 10 positions match TRBD2. CDR3 length equals 17 residues. The germline V gene has CDR1 SEHNR and CDR2 FQNEAQ (reference sequence). V lost 5 bases and J lost 3; bases outside the gene matches: 12. DNA for the CDR3: TGTGCCAGCAGCCTTAATGATGGACTAGCGGTAGAAGAGACCCAGTACTTC. Translation: CASSLNDGLAVEETQYF.

The rearrangement links TRBV5-6 to TRBJ2-1; 12 bases align to TRBD2. Losses at the gene ends were 0 bases for V and 7 bases for J; bases not matched to a gene: 14. This CDR3 contains 19 residues. Germline assignment: CDR1 SGHDT and CDR2 YYEEEE. The CDR3 sequence: CASSLDLLAGGPRLNEQFF. CDR3 DNA sequence: TGTGCCAGCAGCTTGGATTTACTAGCGGGAGGACCTAGGTTAAATGAGCAGTTCTTC.

The table lists this clonotype with a few counts. J is TRBJ1-2 and V is TRBV6-6, with 7 nucleotides matching TRBD1. The V segment lost 6 bases and the J segment 10 bases; nucleotides outside the gene matches: 11. Germline assignment: CDR1 MNHNY and CDR2 SVGAGI (reference sequence). The length of the CDR3 is 13 residues. The CDR3 DNA is TGTGCCAGCAGGCCGACAGGGAAGGATGACTACACCTTC. The encoded protein is CASRPTGKDDYTF.

This clonotype has just a few counts. J is TRBJ2-7 and V is TRBV5-1; 7 nucleotides agree with TRBD2. Trimming removed 0 bases from V and 7 bases from J; junction bases left unmatched: 22. The germline CDR1 and CDR2 sequences are SGHRS and YFSETQ. CDR3 length: 19 amino acids. DNA for the CDR3: TGCGCCAGCAGCTTGGTTGGGTTTAGGGGCGGGACTACCTACTCAGAGCAGTACTTC. It is translated as CASSLVGFRGGTTYSEQYF.